A single sample is the source of the 15 T cell receptor beta chains below, sequenced in a study of blood T cell repertoires in COVID-19. The data were produced by immunoSEQ multiplex PCR, yet TCRdb's version contains in-frame clones alone and is incomplete. The table has just over 25,000 clones, around 89% seen once. The sample comprised peripheral blood. The origin of the receptors is a man between 65 and 80 years old with acute or convalescent COVID-19.

This chain joins TRBV5-1 and TRBJ2-3; the D gene is possibly TRBD2 (5 bases). Trimming left V 3 bases short and J 2 bases short, with 16 bases between. CDR1 SGHRS and CDR2 YFSETQ come from the germline V gene. The CDR3 runs 16 residues. Here the CDR3 reads CASSSSTNEVTDTQYF. In DNA form, the CDR3 reads TGCGCCAGCAGCTCGTCGACTAACGAAGTCACAGATACGCAGTATTTT.

The chain has TRBV18 and TRBJ2-1, with TRBD2 identical over 13 bases. CDR3 length: 15 residues. CDR1 is KGHSH, CDR2 LQKENI, per germline. J gave up 5 bases and V 3 bases, and 1 base lay outside the gene matches. Here the CDR3 reads CASSPGTSGNNEQFF. The CDR3 nucleotides are TGTGCCAGCTCACCCGGGACTAGCGGGAACAATGAGCAGTTCTTC.

The chain uses TRBV27 and TRBJ2-1, with 8 bases aligning to TRBD1. This CDR3 is 10 amino acids long. V shed 4 bases, J shed 14 bases, and the junction held 1 base outside the gene matches. Looked up from germline, CDR1 is MNHEY and CDR2 is SMNVEV (reference sequence). The CDR3 here is CASSWGQEFF. The CDR3 bases are TGTGCCAGCAGTTGGGGACAGGAGTTCTTC.

In DNA, the CDR3 is TGTGCCAGCAGTTACACGGGACAGTCTGGGGCCCAGCATTTT. Translation gives CASSYTGQSGAQHF. J is TRBJ1-5 and V is TRBV6-2 or TRBV6-3; 7 bases are shared with TRBD1. The V gene end was trimmed by 2 bases and the J gene end by 11 bases; junction bases not matched to a gene: 9. Per germline, CDR1 MNHEY and CDR2 SVGEGT. The CDR3 runs 14 residues.

The gene calls are TRBV29-1 and TRBJ2-1, with D tentatively TRBD1 (6 bases). V lost 7 bases to trimming and J lost 2 bases, with 15 bases between them. Germline-derived CDR1 and CDR2 are SQVTM and ANQGSEA. There are 14 residues in the CDR3. CDR3 sequence: CSAVQGMTYNEQFF. The CDR3 DNA reads TGCAGCGCCGTACAGGGTATGACCTACAATGAGCAGTTCTTC.

V is TRBV6-2 or TRBV6-3 and J is TRBJ2-7, with TRBD1 identical over 7 bases. Germline V gene sequence: CDR1 MNHEY, CDR2 SVGEGT. Unmatched junction bases numbered 4, after V lost 2 bases and J lost 6 bases. The CDR3 covers 13 residues. In DNA, the CDR3 is TGTGCCAGCAGTTACAAGGGGGCTCTCGAGCAGTACTTC. Its translation is CASSYKGALEQYF.

This chain connects TRBV29-1 to TRBJ1-2; D possibly corresponds to TRBD1 (5 bases). The CDR3 is 12 residues long. Trimming removed 4 bases from V and 6 bases from J, with 12 bases in between. Germline assignment: CDR1 SQVTM and CDR2 ANQGSEA. The CDR3 region is CSVVSGANGYTF. The CDR3 region has the DNA TGCAGCGTTGTATCTGGGGCGAATGGCTACACCTTC.

This clone was recorded once. This chain uses TRBV11-3 with TRBJ2-1, with 7 bases fitting TRBD2. Trimming at V came to 3 bases and at J to 5 bases, leaving 1 base not matched to a gene. Germline V lookup: CDR1 SGHNT, CDR2 YENEEA. This CDR3 region has 13 residues. CDR3 amino acids: CASSLGGDNEQFF. The CDR3 DNA is TGTGCCAGCAGCTTGGGAGGGGACAATGAGCAGTTCTTC.

The chain joins TRBV7-3 to TRBJ2-2, with 10 bases identical to TRBD2. The CDR3 extends over 18 amino acids. V dropped 2 bases and J dropped 0; count of bases not matched to a gene: 6. CDR1 and CDR2 (germline): SGHTA, FQGTGA. The CDR3: CASSLLGLAATNTGELFF. The CDR3, as DNA: TGTGCCAGCAGCTTACTCGGACTAGCGGCCACGAACACCGGGGAGCTGTTTTTT. Full variable domain (rest looked up from reference TRBV7-3 and TRBJ2-2): GAGVSQTPSNKVTEKGKYVELRCDPISGHTALYWYRQSLGQGPEFLIYFQGTGAADDSGLPNDRFFAVRPEGSVSTLKIQRTERGDSAVYLCASSLLGLAATNTGELFFGEGSRLTVL.

The chain combines TRBV5-6 with TRBJ2-3; 9 bases are shared with TRBD2. Germline V CDR1 and CDR2: SGHDT, YYEEEE. Losses at the gene ends were 5 bases for V and 0 bases for J; bases not matched to a gene: 7. The CDR3 is 16 residues long. The DNA for the CDR3 is TGTGCCAGCAGTCACGGACTAGCGCCAAGCACAGATACGCAGTATTTT. It codes for CASSHGLAPSTDTQYF.

The rearrangement uses TRBV5-1 and TRBJ1-4; D gene uncertain. The V gene lost 1 base and the J gene lost 5 bases, with 6 bases spanning the gap. CDR1 and CDR2 from the germline V gene are SGHRS and YFSETQ. This CDR3 region has 13 residues. DNA for the CDR3: TGCGCCAGCAGCTTGAGAGCCAATGAAAAACTGTTTTTT. Its protein product is CASSLRANEKLFF.

This rearrangement joins TRBV10-3 to TRBJ1-6; the match to TRBD1 covers 9 bases. This CDR3 is built from 14 residues. V lost 3 bases, J lost 10 bases, and 4 bases stayed unmatched. Per germline, CDR1 ENHRY and CDR2 SYGVKD. The DNA for the CDR3 is TGTGCCATCAGTGAAGACAGGGGGGGGTCACCCCTCCACTTT. Translation: CAISEDRGGSPLHF.

The V gene is TRBV19, the J gene TRBJ1-5; D call uncertain. Germline CDR1 is LNHDA and CDR2 is SQIVND (reference sequence). With 3 bases removed from V and 3 bases from J, the gap between germline ends came to 9 bases. The CDR3 runs to 14 residues. CDR3 in DNA: TGTGCCAGTAGTATCCCCGAGAACAATCAGCCCCAGCATTTT. Translating gives CASSIPENNQPQHF.

J is TRBJ2-7 and V is TRBV16; 9 nucleotides agree with TRBD1. CDR3 length: 13 amino acids. The V gene's germline CDR1 is KGHSY and CDR2 FQNENV. Trimming removed 2 bases from V and 7 bases from J; junction bases left unmatched: 3. The CDR3 reads CASSQGTGREQYF. The CDR3 nucleotides read TGTGCCAGCAGCCAAGGGACAGGGCGAGAGCAGTACTTC.

The chain recombines TRBV9 with TRBJ1-3; D unresolved. The CDR3 runs to 14 residues. Germline CDR1 and CDR2: SGDLS and YYNGEE. Trimming stripped 0 bases from V and 4 bases from J, with 8 bases between. CDR3 bases: TGTGCCAGCAGCGTAGGTCAGTCAGGAAACACCATATATTTT. The encoded protein is CASSVGQSGNTIYF.